This T cell receptor beta chain was identified during a study of Graves' ophthalmopathy and Graves' hyperthyroidism. TCR beta CDR3 amplification used RNA transcripts. A first-round RT-PCR used HTBI primers, followed by a second-round multiplex PCR. A single record per CDR3 protein comes from TCRdb applying MiXCR to the multiplex PCR reads. In the table there are some 1.1 million distinct CDR3 sequences, 35% to 40% of which are singletons. The CDR3 totals 17 residues, both ends included. The germline CDR1 and CDR2 sequences are SGHTA and FQGNSA. Regarding this clonotype: In this CDR3 the conserved last residue, phenylalanine or tryptophan, is missing, so a read error is likely. The DNA is omitted, as the CDR3 cannot be located on it reliably, and the CDR3 follows TCRdb's listing.

The sample was peripheral blood or thyroid tissue (not recorded which). V usage is TRBV7-2 and J usage is TRBJ2-2; the D segment call TRBD1 is taken from the table without a DNA check. The origin of this receptor is an adult man with Graves' hyperthyroidism. The CDR3 is CASPSAGAFANTGEVCE.